This paragraph covers one TCR beta chain sequence. Its antigen is undetermined. The sample is drawn from a study of T cells in tumors after PD-1 blockade. On the study more broadly: Excluded were patients with checkpoint blockade, immunosuppressants, or radiotherapy or other anti-cancer therapy within 4 weeks. Whole-study results and caveats: Peripheral recruitment is suggested, as some novel exhausted tumor clones were in pre-treatment blood.

Tumor or blood genomic DNA was sequenced, with inputs of about 550 ng to 6,500 ng. The protocol was immunoSEQ multiplex PCR, while the TCRdb copy is restricted to in-frame clones and leaves out a portion. The data contain 60,000 to 70,000 clones, approximately 79% of them singletons. The CDR3 loop spans 16 amino acids. CDR1 and CDR2 (germline): SNHLY, FYNNEI. V shed 5 bases, J shed 4 bases, and the junction held 11 bases outside the gene matches. Sequencing used PBMCs, obtained after anti-PD-1 treatment. This clonotype originated in a human donor with basal cell carcinoma. V and J are TRBV2 and TRBJ1-5; 7 bases are a match to TRBD1. The CDR3 sequence is CASSNRGQAGNQPQHF. CDR3 DNA sequence: TGTGCCAGCAGTAACCGCGGACAGGCCGGGAATCAGCCCCAGCATTTT.